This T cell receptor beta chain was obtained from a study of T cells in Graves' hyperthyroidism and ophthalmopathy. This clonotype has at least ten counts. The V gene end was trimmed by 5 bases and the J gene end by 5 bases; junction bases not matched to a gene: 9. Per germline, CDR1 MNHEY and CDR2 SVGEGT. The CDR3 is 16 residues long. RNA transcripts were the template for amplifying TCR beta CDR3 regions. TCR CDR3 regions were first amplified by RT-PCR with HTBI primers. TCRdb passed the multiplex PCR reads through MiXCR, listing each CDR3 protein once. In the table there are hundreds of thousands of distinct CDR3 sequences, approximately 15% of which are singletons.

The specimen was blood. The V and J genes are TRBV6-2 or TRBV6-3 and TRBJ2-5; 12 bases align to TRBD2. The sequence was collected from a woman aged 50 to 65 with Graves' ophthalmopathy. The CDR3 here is CASSRISSGGDETQYF. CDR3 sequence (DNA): TGTGCCAGCAGTCGTATATCTAGCGGGGGGGACGAGACCCAGTACTTC.